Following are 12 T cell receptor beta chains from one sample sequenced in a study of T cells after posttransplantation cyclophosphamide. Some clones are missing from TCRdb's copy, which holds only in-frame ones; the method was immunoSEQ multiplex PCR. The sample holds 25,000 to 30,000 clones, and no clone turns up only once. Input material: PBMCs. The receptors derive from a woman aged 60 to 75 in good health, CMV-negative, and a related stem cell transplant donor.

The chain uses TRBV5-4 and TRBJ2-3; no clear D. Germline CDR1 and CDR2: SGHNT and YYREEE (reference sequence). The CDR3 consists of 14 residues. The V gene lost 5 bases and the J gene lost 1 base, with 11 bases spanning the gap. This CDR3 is CASRTQRGTDTQYF. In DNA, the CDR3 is TGTGCCAGCAGGACCCAAAGGGGCACAGATACGCAGTATTTT.

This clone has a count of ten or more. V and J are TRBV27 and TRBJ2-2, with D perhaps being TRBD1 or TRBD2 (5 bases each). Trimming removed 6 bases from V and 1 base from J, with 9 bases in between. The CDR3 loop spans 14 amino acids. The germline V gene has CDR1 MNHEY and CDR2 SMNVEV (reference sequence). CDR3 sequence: CASRSGRNTGELFF. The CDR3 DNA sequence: TGTGCCAGCAGGTCAGGGAGGAACACCGGGGAGCTGTTTTTT.

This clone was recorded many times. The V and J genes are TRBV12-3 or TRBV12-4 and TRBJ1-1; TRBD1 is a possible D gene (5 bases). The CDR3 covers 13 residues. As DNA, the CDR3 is TGTGCGGCGGGACTTTTCATGAACACTGAAGCTTTCTTT. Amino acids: CAAGLFMNTEAFF.

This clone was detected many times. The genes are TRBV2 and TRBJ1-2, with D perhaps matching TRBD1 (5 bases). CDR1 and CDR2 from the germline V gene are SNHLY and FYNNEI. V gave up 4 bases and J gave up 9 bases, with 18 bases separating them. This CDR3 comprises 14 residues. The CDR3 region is CASSGNGVGDRYTF. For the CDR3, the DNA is TGTGCCAGCAGTGGCAACGGAGTAGGGGATCGCTACACCTTC.

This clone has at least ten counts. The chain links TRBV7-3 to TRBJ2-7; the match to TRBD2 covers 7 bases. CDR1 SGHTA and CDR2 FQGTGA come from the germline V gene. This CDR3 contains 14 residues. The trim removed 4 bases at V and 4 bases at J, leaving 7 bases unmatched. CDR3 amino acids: CASSSPSGRYEQYF. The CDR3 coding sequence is TGTGCCAGCAGCTCCCCTAGCGGCAGATACGAGCAGTACTTC. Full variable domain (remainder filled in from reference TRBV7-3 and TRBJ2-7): GAGVSQTPSNKVTEKGKYVELRCDPISGHTALYWYRQSLGQGPEFLIYFQGTGAADDSGLPNDRFFAVRPEGSVSTLKIQRTERGDSAVYLCASSSPSGRYEQYFGPGTRLTVT.

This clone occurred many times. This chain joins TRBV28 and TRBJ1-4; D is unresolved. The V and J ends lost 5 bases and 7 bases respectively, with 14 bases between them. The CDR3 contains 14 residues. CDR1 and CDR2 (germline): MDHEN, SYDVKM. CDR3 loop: CASSPFFSGEKLFF. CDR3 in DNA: TGTGCCAGCAGTCCCTTCTTCTCAGGTGAAAAACTGTTTTTT.

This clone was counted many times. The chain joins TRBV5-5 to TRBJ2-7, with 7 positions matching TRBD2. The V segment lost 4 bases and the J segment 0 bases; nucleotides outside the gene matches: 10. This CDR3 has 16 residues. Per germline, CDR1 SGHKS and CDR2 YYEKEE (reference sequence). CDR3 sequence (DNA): TGTGCCAGCAGCCCCGCCCCAGCGGGACTCTCCTACGAGCAGTACTTC. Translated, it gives CASSPAPAGLSYEQYF.

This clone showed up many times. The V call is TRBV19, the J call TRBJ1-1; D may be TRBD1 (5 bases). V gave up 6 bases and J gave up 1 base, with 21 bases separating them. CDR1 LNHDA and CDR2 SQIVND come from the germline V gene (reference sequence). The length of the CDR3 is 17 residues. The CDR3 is CASSSRGWGGRNTEAFF. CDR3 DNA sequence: TGTGCCAGTAGCTCGAGGGGATGGGGAGGGAGGAACACTGAAGCTTTCTTT.

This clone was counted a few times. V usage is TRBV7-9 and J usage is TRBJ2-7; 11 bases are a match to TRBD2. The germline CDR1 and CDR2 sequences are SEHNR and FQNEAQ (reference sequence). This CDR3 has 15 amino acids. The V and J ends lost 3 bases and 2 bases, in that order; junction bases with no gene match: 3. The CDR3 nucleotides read TGTGCCAGCAGCTTGACTAGCGGGGTAACCTACGAGCAGTACTTC. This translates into CASSLTSGVTYEQYF.

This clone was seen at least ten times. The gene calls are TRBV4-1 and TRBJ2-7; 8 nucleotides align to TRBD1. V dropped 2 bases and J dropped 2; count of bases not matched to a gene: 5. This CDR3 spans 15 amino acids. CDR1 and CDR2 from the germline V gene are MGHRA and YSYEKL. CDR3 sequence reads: CASSQNDRGAYEQYF. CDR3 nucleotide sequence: TGCGCCAGCAGCCAAAACGACAGGGGTGCCTACGAGCAGTACTTC.

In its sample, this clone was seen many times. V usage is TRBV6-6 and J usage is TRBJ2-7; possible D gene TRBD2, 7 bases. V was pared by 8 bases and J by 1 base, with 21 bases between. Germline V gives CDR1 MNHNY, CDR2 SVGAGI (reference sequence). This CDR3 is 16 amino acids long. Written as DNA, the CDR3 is TGTGCCAGCCGCTTTAATCCACAGGGAGGGTCCTACGAGCAGTACTTC. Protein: CASRFNPQGGSYEQYF.

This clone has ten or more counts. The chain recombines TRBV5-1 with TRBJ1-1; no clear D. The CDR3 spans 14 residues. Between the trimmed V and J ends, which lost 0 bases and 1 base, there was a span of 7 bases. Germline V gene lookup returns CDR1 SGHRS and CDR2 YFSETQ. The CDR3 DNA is TGCGCCAGCAGCTTGGGGAACAGGAACACTGAAGCTTTCTTT. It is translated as CASSLGNRNTEAFF.